The 9 T cell receptor beta chains below all came from one sample that was sequenced in a study of blood T cell repertoires in COVID-19. Clones were sequenced by immunoSEQ multiplex PCR, and TCRdb holds only the in-frame ones, with some missing. The data hold about 45,000 clones, with roughly 69% observed a single time. The sample comprised peripheral blood. The receptor source for this set is an older man with acute or convalescent COVID-19.

The rearrangement uses TRBV18 and TRBJ1-2; 10 positions agree with TRBD1. The CDR3 consists of 19 residues. Unmatched junction bases numbered 16, after V lost 2 bases and J lost 4 bases. Germline V gene lookup returns CDR1 KGHSH and CDR2 LQKENI. The CDR3 sequence is CASSPYDSGQGKWGYGYTF. The CDR3 DNA reads as TGTGCCAGCTCACCATACGACTCGGGACAGGGGAAATGGGGCTATGGCTACACCTTC.

This clone was detected once. This chain uses TRBV9 with TRBJ2-1, with 10 nucleotides matching TRBD1. This CDR3 is built from 16 residues. Trimming took 0 bases from V and 7 from J; bases not matched to a gene: 7. CDR1 is SGDLS, CDR2 YYNGEE, per germline. The CDR3 DNA follows: TGTGCCAGCAGCGTAGAGGGACAGGGGTTTCGAAATGAGCAGTTCTTC. Residues: CASSVEGQGFRNEQFF.

The V and J genes are TRBV12-5 and TRBJ2-1; D is unresolved. V lost 2 bases and J lost 9, with 8 bases in between. The CDR3 is made up of 12 amino acids. Per germline, CDR1 LGHNT and CDR2 FRNRAP. The CDR3 loop reads CASGLRRPEQFF. The CDR3 DNA follows: TGTGCTAGTGGTTTGCGGCGGCCTGAGCAGTTCTTC.

V gene TRBV10-3 combines with J gene TRBJ1-5, with TRBD1 matching over 7 bases. The CDR3 totals 17 residues. The J segment lost 2 bases and the V segment lost 3 bases, leaving 10 bases of the junction unmatched. The V gene's germline CDR1 is ENHRY and CDR2 SYGVKD. The CDR3 spells CAISDRHRGVGNQPQHF. The CDR3 coding sequence is TGTGCCATCAGTGACCGACACAGGGGTGTGGGCAATCAGCCCCAGCATTTT.

The V call is TRBV2, the J call TRBJ1-3; unclear D gene. There are 13 residues in the CDR3. CDR1 and CDR2 from the germline V gene are SNHLY and FYNNEI. Trimming removed 7 bases at V and 0 bases at J, with 7 bases between. CDR3 DNA: TGTGCCAGCACGACTTACTCTGGAAACACCATATATTTT. It encodes CASTTYSGNTIYF.

The rearrangement uses TRBV3-1 (or the pseudogene TRBV3-2) and TRBJ2-1, with 7 nucleotides matching TRBD2. The CDR3 is 12 residues long. Per the germline V gene, CDR1 is LGHDT and CDR2 is YNNKEL (reference sequence). The trim removed 3 bases at V and 10 bases at J, leaving 3 bases unmatched. The CDR3 region is CASSQGGVEQFF. The DNA of the CDR3 is TGTGCCAGCAGCCAGGGAGGGGTGGAGCAGTTCTTC.

This clone was recorded a few times. This sequence joins TRBV7-3 and TRBJ1-2; TRBD1 matches at 7 bases. Trimming removed 5 bases from V and 4 bases from J; junction bases left unmatched: 7. The CDR3 consists of 14 residues. Germline CDR1 reads SGHTA; CDR2 reads FQGTGA. The CDR3 nucleotides are TGTGCCAGCAGCCCTCAGGCAGGGGGCTATGGCTACACCTTC. It yields the protein CASSPQAGGYGYTF.

The chain combines TRBV30 with TRBJ1-4; D may be TRBD1 (6 bases). The CDR3 is 16 amino acids. The germline gives CDR1 GTSNPN, CDR2 SVGIG (reference sequence). With 2 bases removed from V and 7 bases from J, the gap between germline ends came to 20 bases. CDR3 sequence: CAWSFPGHLPGEKLFF. CDR3 coding DNA: TGTGCCTGGAGTTTCCCGGGACACCTACCTGGTGAAAAACTGTTTTTT.

Comment on this clone: The junction differs from germline at one of its ends, possibly a read error. V is TRBV25-1 and J is TRBJ1-1; D ambiguous. This CDR3 region has 15 residues. Germline V gives CDR1 MGHDK, CDR2 SYGVNS. Here the CDR3 reads CASSLPGVPNAEAFF. The DNA for the CDR3 is TGTGCCAGCAGTCTTCCCGGGGTCCCGAACGCTGAAGCTTTCTTT.